This entry lists 14 T cell receptor beta chains sequenced from one sample in a study of cytomegalovirus exposure and HLA in healthy donors. Both 60 Vbeta primers and 13 Jbeta primers went into the PCR. Sequencing used immunoSEQ multiplex PCR; TCRdb keeps in-frame clones, though not all of them. Here the sample table reports roughly 79,000 clones. The material sequenced was PBMCs. All receptors derive from a man aged 25-40 years in good health and CMV-seronegative.

The chain employs TRBV19 and TRBJ2-2; TRBD2 agrees at 11 bases. Per germline, CDR1 LNHDA and CDR2 SQIVND (reference sequence). J gave up 3 bases and V 7 bases, and 7 bases lay outside the gene matches. This CDR3 comprises 16 residues. CDR3 nucleotide sequence: TGTGCCAGTACCCCCGGGACTAGCGGATACACCGGGGAGCTGTTTTTT. This gives the protein CASTPGTSGYTGELFF.

This chain connects TRBV5-6 to TRBJ1-2; 7 positions agree with TRBD1. J gave up 6 bases and V 4 bases, and 18 bases lay outside the gene matches. This CDR3 comprises 17 residues. The germline V gene encodes CDR1 SGHDT and CDR2 YYEEEE. The CDR3, as DNA: TGTGCCAGCAGCGCCCACGGCCGGACAGGCGTCGATGATGGCTACACCTTC. This sequence encodes CASSAHGRTGVDDGYTF.

The chain joins TRBV5-4 to TRBJ1-1, with D perhaps TRBD1 (6 bases). This CDR3 comprises 13 residues. Germline CDR1 and CDR2: SGHNT and YYREEE (reference sequence). The V end lost 5 bases, the J end lost 3 bases, and 11 bases lay between the germline ends. Here the CDR3 DNA reads TGTGCCAGCAGTTCCCAGGGGCACACTGAAGCTTTCTTT. This translates into CASSSQGHTEAFF. The variable domain in full, completed from reference TRBV5-4 and TRBJ1-1, reads ETGVTQSPTHLIKTRGQQVTLRCSSQSGHNTVSWYQQALGQGPQFIFQYYREEENGRGNFPPRFSGLQFPNYSSELNVNALELDDSALYLCASSSQGHTEAFFGQGTRLTVV.

The chain uses TRBV5-1 and TRBJ2-1; TRBD2 agrees at 8 bases. This CDR3 is built from 14 residues. CDR1 SGHRS and CDR2 YFSETQ come from the germline V gene. Losses at the gene ends were 3 bases for V and 8 bases for J; bases not matched to a gene: 7. The CDR3 sequence is CASSSGGGYDEQFF. The CDR3 bases are TGCGCCAGCAGCTCCGGGGGGGGCTATGATGAGCAGTTCTTC.

This sequence joins TRBV5-6 and TRBJ1-2, with 7 bases identical to TRBD1. The CDR3 runs 13 residues. The V gene's germline CDR1 is SGHDT and CDR2 YYEEEE. J was trimmed by 6 bases and V by 4 bases; bases with no gene match: 6. Here the CDR3 reads CASSKTGFHGYTF. CDR3 sequence (DNA): TGTGCCAGCAGCAAGACAGGGTTTCATGGCTACACCTTC.

This rearrangement joins TRBV7-3 to TRBJ2-3, with D perhaps TRBD1 (5 bases). V lost 5 bases and J lost 0, with 9 bases in between. CDR1 SGHTA and CDR2 FQGTGA come from the germline V gene. The length of the CDR3 is 14 residues. In DNA, the CDR3 is TGTGCCAGCAGCCTGGGGCGTAGCACAGATACGCAGTATTTT. This gives the protein CASSLGRSTDTQYF.

This CDR3 reads CASSFGARSTEAFF. The CDR3 nucleotides read TGTGCCAGCAGCTTTGGGGCCCGATCCACTGAAGCTTTCTTT. J is TRBJ1-1 and V is TRBV7-9; perhaps TRBD1 as D (5 bases). Germline lookup yields CDR1 SEHNR and CDR2 FQNEAQ (reference sequence). The germline V and J ends were trimmed by 3 bases and 4 bases, with 12 bases remaining between them. The CDR3 totals 14 residues.

The chain uses TRBV29-1 and TRBJ2-3, with 8 bases identical to TRBD2. Germline trimming cut 3 bases from V and 6 bases from J; bases unmatched to any gene: 8. The CDR3 spans 14 residues. The germline CDR1 and CDR2 sequences are SQVTM and ANQGSEA. The CDR3 DNA reads TGCAGCGTTGACCGGGGGGGAGTTCGGGATACGCAGTATTTT. Its protein product is CSVDRGGVRDTQYF.

The chain's CDR3 is CASSLDVRNSYNEQFF. The CDR3 DNA follows: TGCGCCAGCAGCTTGGACGTGCGGAACTCCTACAATGAGCAGTTCTTC. The chain uses TRBV5-1 and TRBJ2-1, with D uncertain. V shed 0 bases and J shed 0 bases, with 10 bases lying between them. The CDR3 runs to 16 residues. Germline CDR1 is SGHRS and CDR2 is YFSETQ. Full variable domain (missing parts from reference TRBV5-1 and TRBJ2-1): KAGVTQTPRYLIKTRGQQVTLSCSPISGHRSVSWYQQTPGQGLQFLFEYFSETQRNKGNFPGRFSGRQFSNSRSEMNVSTLELGDSALYLCASSLDVRNSYNEQFFGPGTRLTVL.

J is TRBJ1-4 and V is TRBV7-9; unclear D gene. The CDR3 totals 14 residues. CDR1 is SEHNR, CDR2 FQNEAQ, per germline (reference sequence). V lost 1 base to trimming and J lost 4 bases, with 7 bases between them. For the CDR3, the DNA is TGTGCCAGCAGCTTAGTACAGCATAATGAAAAACTGTTTTTT. Translation gives CASSLVQHNEKLFF.

This chain joins TRBV7-9 and TRBJ1-2; D ambiguous. Trimming cost V 5 bases and J 1 base, with 17 bases left between them. CDR3 length: 16 amino acids. The germline V gene has CDR1 SEHNR and CDR2 FQNEAQ (reference sequence). The DNA for the CDR3 is TGTGCCAGCAGCGCCGTACTCACGGAGATTAACTATGGCTACACCTTC. Translating gives CASSAVLTEINYGYTF.

The chain couples TRBV5-1 to TRBJ1-4; 9 bases agree with TRBD1. The CDR3 is 15 amino acids. With V trimmed by 7 bases and J by 7 bases, 11 bases remained unmatched. Germline values: CDR1 SGHRS, CDR2 YFSETQ. The CDR3 region has the DNA TGCGCCAGCTCCCAAACCGGGACAGGGAGTGAAAAACTGTTTTTT. Translating gives CASSQTGTGSEKLFF.

The chain employs TRBV9 and TRBJ1-4; weak D call: TRBD1 (6 bases). The germline gives CDR1 SGDLS, CDR2 YYNGEE. The CDR3 covers 15 residues. With 3 bases removed from V and 0 bases from J, the gap between germline ends came to 9 bases. The CDR3 region has the DNA TGTGCCAGCAGCGCGGACAGAGCAACTAATGAAAAACTGTTTTTT. Amino acids: CASSADRATNEKLFF.

The chain has TRBV5-1 and TRBJ1-2; TRBD1 is a possible D gene (6 bases). CDR1 is SGHRS, CDR2 YFSETQ, per germline. The CDR3 extends over 16 amino acids. V was cut by 4 bases and J by 0 bases, with 16 bases left in between. The CDR3 reads CASSETFRGANYGYTF. The CDR3 region has the DNA TGCGCCAGCAGCGAAACCTTCAGGGGAGCTAACTATGGCTACACCTTC.